This TCR beta chain was profiled in a study of shared clonotypes between healthy human individuals. Deep-level running was used for the assay. Profiled with immunoSEQ multiplex PCR; TCRdb holds only in-frame clones, not every one. Found here are around 600,000 clones, roughly 98% of them singletons; the top ten hold approximately 0.33%. As defined, naive CD8 cells were CD45RO-negative and positively selected for CCR7, with terminally differentiated effector memory CD45RA+ cells excluded. V gave up 5 bases and J gave up 12 bases; unmatched junction bases: 16. CDR3 length equals 15 residues. CDR1 and CDR2 (germline): MNHEY, SMNVEV (reference sequence).

V gene TRBV27 combines with J gene TRBJ2-1; 7 positions agree with TRBD2. Sequencing used naive CD8+ T cells sorted from blood. The origin of this receptor is a man aged 25-45 years in good health. As DNA, the CDR3 is TGTGCCAGCAGTAACCGGGACTACCGCAGTCGGGGGCAGTTCTTC. This gives the protein CASSNRDYRSRGQFF.